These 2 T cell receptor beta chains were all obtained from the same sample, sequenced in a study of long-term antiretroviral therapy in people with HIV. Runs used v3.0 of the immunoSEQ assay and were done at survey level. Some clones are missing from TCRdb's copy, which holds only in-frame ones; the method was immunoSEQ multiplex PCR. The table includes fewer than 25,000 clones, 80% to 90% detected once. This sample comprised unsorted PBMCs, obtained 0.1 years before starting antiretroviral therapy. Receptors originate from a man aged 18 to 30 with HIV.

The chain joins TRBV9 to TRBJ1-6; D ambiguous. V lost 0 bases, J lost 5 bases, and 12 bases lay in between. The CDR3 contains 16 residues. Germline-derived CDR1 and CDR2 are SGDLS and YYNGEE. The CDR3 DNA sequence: TGTGCCAGCAGCGTAGACGGTATGTGGGATAATTCACCCCTCCACTTT. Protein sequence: CASSVDGMWDNSPLHF.

CDR3 sequence reads: CASSPPGLKETQYF. The CDR3 DNA is TGTGCCAGCAGTCCGCCGGGCTTAAAGGAGACCCAGTACTTC. This chain connects TRBV27 to TRBJ2-5; no reliable D call. With 5 bases removed from V and 5 bases from J, the gap between germline ends came to 15 bases. The CDR3 is 14 residues long. Germline CDR1 is MNHEY and CDR2 is SMNVEV (reference sequence).